These 2 T cell receptor beta chains originate from one sample sequenced in a study of T cells in Graves' hyperthyroidism and ophthalmopathy. Regions amplified from RNA transcripts were the TCR beta CDR3 regions. TCR CDR3 underwent first-round RT-PCR with the HTBI primer set. TCRdb reprocessed the multiplex PCR reads via MiXCR and lists one record per CDR3 protein. This sample yields approximately 710,000 distinct CDR3 sequences, of which roughly a sixth are seen a single time; around 15% belongs to the top ten. Sequencing was performed on blood. The receptors were gathered from a man aged 45-65 years with Graves' hyperthyroidism.

The chain carries TRBV5-8 and TRBJ2-3; D unresolved. The CDR3 has 14 residues. Trimming took 0 bases from V and 6 from J, leaving 11 bases between them. Germline V gene data show CDR1 as SGHTS and CDR2 as YDEGEE. CDR3 amino acids: CASSLEDVADTQYF. In nucleotides, the CDR3 is TGTGCCAGCAGCTTGGAGGACGTAGCCGATACGCAGTATTTT.

This clonotype was observed many times. This chain uses TRBV2 with TRBJ2-1, with TRBD2 as a possible D gene (6 bases). V was cut by 7 bases and J by 15 bases, with 22 bases left in between. The CDR3 is 13 amino acids. CDR1 is SNHLY and CDR2 is FYNNEI in the germline V gene. CDR3 region: CASKMGGTPSGFF. The CDR3, as DNA: TGTGCCAGCAAGATGGGGGGTACCCCCAGCGGGTTCTTC.